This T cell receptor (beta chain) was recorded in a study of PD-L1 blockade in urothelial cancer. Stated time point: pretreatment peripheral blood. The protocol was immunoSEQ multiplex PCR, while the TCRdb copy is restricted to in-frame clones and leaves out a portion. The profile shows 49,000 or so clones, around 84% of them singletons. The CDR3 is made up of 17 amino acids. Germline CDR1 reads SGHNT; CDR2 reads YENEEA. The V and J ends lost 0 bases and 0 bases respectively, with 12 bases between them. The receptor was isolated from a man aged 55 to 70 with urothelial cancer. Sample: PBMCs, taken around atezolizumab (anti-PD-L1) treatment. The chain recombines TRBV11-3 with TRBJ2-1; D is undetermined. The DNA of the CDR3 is TGTGCCAGCAGCTTAGACCCAACTACGAGCTCCTACAATGAGCAGTTCTTC. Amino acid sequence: CASSLDPTTSSYNEQFF. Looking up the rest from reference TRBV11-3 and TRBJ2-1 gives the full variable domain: EAGVVQSPRYKIIEKKQPVAFWCNPISGHNTLYWYLQNLGQGPELLIRYENEEAVDDSQLPKDRFSAERLKGVDSTLKIQPAELGDSAVYLCASSLDPTTSSYNEQFFGPGTRLTVL.